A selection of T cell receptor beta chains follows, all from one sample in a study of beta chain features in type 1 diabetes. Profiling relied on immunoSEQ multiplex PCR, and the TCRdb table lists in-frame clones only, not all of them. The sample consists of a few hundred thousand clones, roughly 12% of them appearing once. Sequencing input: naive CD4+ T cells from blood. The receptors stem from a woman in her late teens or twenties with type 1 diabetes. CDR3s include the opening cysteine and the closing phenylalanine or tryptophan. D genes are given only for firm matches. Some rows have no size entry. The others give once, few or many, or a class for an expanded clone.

CDR3: CASSNSRADNEQFF
DNA: TGTGCCAGCAGCAACTCTAGAGCGGACAATGAGCAGTTCTTC
length: 14
J: TRBJ2-1
D: -
V: TRBV13
size: -

CDR3: CASSLTGVQTQYF
DNA: TGCGCCAGCAGCTTGACCGGGGTCCAGACCCAGTACTTC
length: 13
J: TRBJ2-5
D: -
V: TRBV5-1
size: -

CDR3: CASTQPSRVDDTQYF
DNA: TGTGCCAGCACCCAACCCTCCAGGGTAGACGATACGCAGTATTTT
length: 15
J: TRBJ2-3
D: -
V: TRBV7-8
size: few

CDR3: CASSVSRFGGELFF
DNA: TGTGCCAGCAGCGTCAGCAGGTTCGGCGGGGAGCTGTTTTTT
length: 14
J: TRBJ2-2
D: -
V: TRBV11-2
size: few

CDR3: CASSLKGQGGYEQYF
DNA: TGTGCCAGCAGTTTAAAAGGGCAGGGAGGCTACGAGCAGTACTTC
length: 15
J: TRBJ2-7
D: -
V: TRBV27
size: few

CDR3: CASSQGRGIGNNEQFF
DNA: TGCGCCAGCAGCCAAGGCCGAGGGATAGGAAACAATGAGCAGTTCTTC
length: 16
J: TRBJ2-1
D: -
V: TRBV4-1
size: -

CDR3: CASSTWTSGRYNEQFF
DNA: TGTGCCAGCAGCACTTGGACTAGCGGGAGATACAATGAGCAGTTCTTC
length: 16
J: TRBJ2-1
D: TRBD2
V: TRBV7-2
size: -

CDR3: CASSRILQENEQFF
DNA: TGTGCCAGCAGCCGAATCTTACAGGAAAATGAGCAGTTCTTC
length: 14
J: TRBJ2-1
D: -
V: TRBV7-6
size: few

CDR3: CASSRPGLYTGELFF
DNA: TGTGCCAGCAGCCGACCGGGACTATACACCGGGGAGCTGTTTTTT
length: 15
J: TRBJ2-2
D: TRBD2
V: TRBV14
size: -

CDR3: CASRGGGYEQYF
DNA: TGTGCCAGCAGAGGGGGGGGGTACGAGCAGTACTTC
length: 12
J: TRBJ2-7
D: -
V: TRBV25-1
size: -

CDR3: CASSLLEETQYF
DNA: TGTGCCAGCAGCTTGTTGGAGGAGACCCAGTACTTC
length: 12
J: TRBJ2-5
D: -
V: TRBV5-6
size: -

CDR3: CSVRGRMNTEAFF
DNA: TGCAGCGTTCGAGGCCGGATGAACACTGAAGCTTTCTTT
length: 13
J: TRBJ1-1
D: -
V: TRBV29-1
size: few

CDR3: CASSEGQDYGYTF
DNA: TGTGCCAGCAGCGAAGGACAAGACTATGGCTACACCTTC
length: 13
J: TRBJ1-2
D: -
V: TRBV9
size: -

CDR3: CASSLGLAGAGGELFF
DNA: TGCGCCAGCAGTCTCGGACTAGCGGGAGCGGGCGGGGAGCTGTTTTTT
length: 16
J: TRBJ2-2
D: TRBD2
V: TRBV4-3
size: few

CDR3: CASSQDRNTEAFF
DNA: TGTGCCAGCAGCCAGGACAGGAACACTGAAGCTTTCTTT
length: 13
J: TRBJ1-1
D: -
V: TRBV7-2
size: -

CDR3: CASRWANEKLFF
DNA: TGTGCCAGCAGATGGGCGAACGAAAAACTGTTTTTT
length: 12
J: TRBJ1-4
D: -
V: TRBV28
size: few

CDR3: CASSYQTGKENSPLHF
DNA: TGTGCCAGCAGTTACCAAACAGGGAAGGAGAATTCACCCCTCCACTTT
length: 16
J: TRBJ1-6
D: -
V: TRBV6-5
size: few

CDR3: CASSPMGQGNTGELFF
DNA: TGTGCCAGCTCACCTATGGGACAGGGGAACACCGGGGAGCTGTTTTTT
length: 16
J: TRBJ2-2
D: TRBD1
V: TRBV18
size: -

CDR3: CASSPPIGEQYF
DNA: TGTGCCAGCAGTCCCCCCATCGGCGAGCAGTACTTC
length: 12
J: TRBJ2-7
D: -
V: TRBV28
size: few

CDR3: CASSEGGEQYF
DNA: TGTGCCAGTAGTGAGGGCGGGGAGCAGTACTTC
length: 11
J: TRBJ2-7
D: -
V: TRBV19
size: few

CDR3: CASSFGRDSYNEQFF
DNA: TGCGCCAGCAGCTTTGGACGGGACAGTTACAATGAGCAGTTCTTC
length: 15
J: TRBJ2-1
D: TRBD1
V: TRBV5-1
size: -

CDR3: CASSFYPLAGEQFF
DNA: TGTGCCAGCAGTTTCTATCCGCTAGCCGGTGAGCAGTTCTTC
length: 14
J: TRBJ2-1
D: -
V: TRBV28
size: few

CDR3: CALLTSGVTDTQYF
DNA: TGTGCCCTCCTGACTAGCGGCGTCACAGATACGCAGTATTTT
length: 14
J: TRBJ2-3
D: TRBD2
V: TRBV10-3
size: -

CDR3: CSENGRGVYNEQFF
DNA: TGCAGCGAGAACGGCAGGGGGGTCTACAATGAGCAGTTCTTC
length: 14
J: TRBJ2-1
D: -
V: TRBV29-1
size: few

CDR3: CASSFFETSGGGYTF
DNA: TGTGCCAGCAGCTTCTTCGAGACGTCCGGGGGAGGCTACACCTTC
length: 15
J: TRBJ1-2
D: -
V: TRBV7-2
size: few

CDR3: CASSGPAGGSETQYF
DNA: TGTGCCAGTAGTGGGCCAGCGGGGGGTTCGGAGACCCAGTACTTC
length: 15
J: TRBJ2-5
D: TRBD2
V: TRBV19
size: -

CDR3: CATSRVVLAGVADTQYF
DNA: TGTGCCACCAGCAGAGTCGTCCTAGCGGGAGTAGCGGATACGCAGTATTTT
length: 17
J: TRBJ2-3
D: TRBD2
V: TRBV15
size: few

CDR3: CASSAESASYNEQFF
DNA: TGTGCCAGCAGTGCAGAGTCGGCTAGTTACAATGAGCAGTTCTTC
length: 15
J: TRBJ2-1
D: -
V: TRBV6-4
size: -

CDR3: CASSLSLAGGTYNEQFF
DNA: TGCGCCAGCAGCTTGTCGCTAGCGGGAGGCACCTACAATGAGCAGTTCTTC
length: 17
J: TRBJ2-1
D: TRBD2
V: TRBV5-1
size: -

CDR3: CASSIDASSNYEQFF
DNA: TGTGCCAGTAGTATAGATGCCTCTAGTAACTATGAGCAGTTCTTC
length: 15
J: TRBJ2-1
D: -
V: TRBV19
size: -

CDR3: CASSLDRGAYEQYF
DNA: TGTGCCAGCAGCTTAGACAGGGGTGCCTACGAGCAGTACTTC
length: 14
J: TRBJ2-7
D: TRBD1
V: TRBV7-2
size: -

CDR3: CASSPAARGYTGELFF
DNA: TGTGCCAGCAGTCCAGCGGCGCGGGGGTACACCGGGGAGCTGTTTTTT
length: 16
J: TRBJ2-2
D: TRBD2
V: TRBV7-7
size: few

CDR3: CSVDLGLAGGQYF
DNA: TGCAGCGTTGACCTGGGACTAGCGGGAGGGCAGTACTTC
length: 13
J: TRBJ2-4
D: TRBD2
V: TRBV29-1
size: -

CDR3: CAWRGTGGLSYEQYF
DNA: TGTGCCTGGAGGGGGACAGGGGGCCTCTCCTACGAGCAGTACTTC
length: 15
J: TRBJ2-7
D: TRBD1
V: TRBV30
size: few

CDR3: CASSPPAGAYTF
DNA: TGCGCCAGCAGCCCCCCGGCAGGGGCCTACACCTTC
length: 12
J: TRBJ1-2
D: -
V: TRBV4-1
size: -

CDR3: CASSLFQGSYEQYF
DNA: TGTGCCAGCAGTTTATTTCAGGGCTCCTACGAGCAGTACTTC
length: 14
J: TRBJ2-7
D: -
V: TRBV28
size: few

CDR3: CASRRGTAITEAFF
DNA: TGTGCCAGCAGAAGAGGGACAGCAATAACTGAAGCTTTCTTT
length: 14
J: TRBJ1-1
D: TRBD1
V: TRBV6-5
size: -

CDR3: CASSLEGAGNTEAFF
DNA: TGCGCCAGCAGCTTGGAGGGGGCCGGGAACACTGAAGCTTTCTTT
length: 15
J: TRBJ1-1
D: TRBD1
V: TRBV5-1
size: -

CDR3: CASSIGAQAKSYEQYF
DNA: TGTGCCAGTAGTATCGGAGCACAGGCTAAGAGCTACGAGCAGTACTTC
length: 16
J: TRBJ2-7
D: -
V: TRBV19
size: -

CDR3: CASSPGTLTYEQYF
DNA: TGTGCCAGCTCACCGGGCACTCTTACCTACGAGCAGTACTTC
length: 14
J: TRBJ2-7
D: -
V: TRBV18
size: -

CDR3: CASSLSTGGGNSPLHF
DNA: TGCGCCAGCAGCCTATCAACCGGGGGGGGTAATTCACCCCTCCACTTT
length: 16
J: TRBJ1-6
D: -
V: TRBV5-1
size: -

CDR3: CASSLMGTANTEAFF
DNA: TGCGCCAGCAGCCTTATGGGGACAGCCAACACTGAAGCTTTCTTT
length: 15
J: TRBJ1-1
D: TRBD1
V: TRBV5-1
size: few

CDR3: CASSYWAGDTEAFF
DNA: TGTGCCAGCAGTTACTGGGCAGGGGACACTGAAGCTTTCTTT
length: 14
J: TRBJ1-1
D: -
V: TRBV6-5
size: -